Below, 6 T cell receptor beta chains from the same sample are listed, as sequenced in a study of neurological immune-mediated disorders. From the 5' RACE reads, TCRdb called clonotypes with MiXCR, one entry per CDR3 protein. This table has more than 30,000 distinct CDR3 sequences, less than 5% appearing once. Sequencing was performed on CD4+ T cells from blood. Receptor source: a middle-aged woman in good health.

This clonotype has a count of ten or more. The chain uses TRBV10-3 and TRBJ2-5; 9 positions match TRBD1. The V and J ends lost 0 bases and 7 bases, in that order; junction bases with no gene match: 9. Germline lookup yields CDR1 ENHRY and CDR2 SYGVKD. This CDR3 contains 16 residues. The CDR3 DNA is TGTGCCATCAGTGAGTCGTTGGGACAGGGAAGAGGGACCCAGTACTTC. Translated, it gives CAISESLGQGRGTQYF.

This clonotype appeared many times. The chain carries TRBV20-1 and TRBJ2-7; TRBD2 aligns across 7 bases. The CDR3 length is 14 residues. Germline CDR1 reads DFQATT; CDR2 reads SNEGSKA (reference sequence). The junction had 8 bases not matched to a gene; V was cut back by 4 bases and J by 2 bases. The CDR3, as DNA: TGCAGTGCTATACATCAACTAGCGACCTACGAGCAGTACTTC. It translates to CSAIHQLATYEQYF.

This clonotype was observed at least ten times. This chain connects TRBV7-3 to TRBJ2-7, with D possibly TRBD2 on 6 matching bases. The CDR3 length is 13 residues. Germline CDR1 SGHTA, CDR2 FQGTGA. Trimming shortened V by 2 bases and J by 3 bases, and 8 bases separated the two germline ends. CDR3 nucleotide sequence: TGTGCCAGCAGCTTAGGGAGGAACTACGAGCAGTACTTC. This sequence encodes CASSLGRNYEQYF.

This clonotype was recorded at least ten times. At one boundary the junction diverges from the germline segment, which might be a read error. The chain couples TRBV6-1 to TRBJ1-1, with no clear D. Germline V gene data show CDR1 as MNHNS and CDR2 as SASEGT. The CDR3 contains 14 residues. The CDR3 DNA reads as TGTGCCATCAGTGAAGAACCGTCGTACACTGAAGCTTTCTTT. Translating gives CAISEEPSYTEAFF.

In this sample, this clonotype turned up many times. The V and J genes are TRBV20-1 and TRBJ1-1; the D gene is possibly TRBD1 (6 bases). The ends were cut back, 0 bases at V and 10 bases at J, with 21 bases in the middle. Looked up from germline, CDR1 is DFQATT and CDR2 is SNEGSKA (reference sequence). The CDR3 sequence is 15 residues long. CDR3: CSARDLLDRAFGAFF. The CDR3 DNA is TGCAGTGCTAGAGATCTGCTGGACAGAGCCTTTGGAGCTTTCTTT.

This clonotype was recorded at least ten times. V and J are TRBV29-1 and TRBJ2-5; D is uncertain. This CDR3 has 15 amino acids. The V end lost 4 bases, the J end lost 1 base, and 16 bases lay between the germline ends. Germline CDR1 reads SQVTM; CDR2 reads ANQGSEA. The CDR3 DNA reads TGCAGCGTTGGATCCTATTTTACCTCCCAAGAGACCCAGTACTTC. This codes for CSVGSYFTSQETQYF. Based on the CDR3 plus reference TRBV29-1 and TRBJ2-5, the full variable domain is SAVISQKPSRDICQRGTSLTIQCQVDSQVTMMFWYRQQPGQSLTLIATANQGSEATYESGFVIDKFPISRPNLTFSTLTVSNMSPEDSSIYLCSVGSYFTSQETQYFGPGTRLLVL.